This T cell receptor beta chain was documented in a study of blood T cell repertoires in COVID-19. On the study more broadly: PBMCs, B-cell-depleted T cells, or T cells were the source of the cDNA or gDNA that made up the material.

Sequencing was performed with immunoSEQ multiplex PCR; in TCRdb, only in-frame clones are kept and a portion is missing. The sample contains about 30,000 clones, roughly nine tenths of which appear only once. V was pared by 6 bases and J by 3 bases, with 15 bases between. The germline V gene encodes CDR1 MDHEN and CDR2 SYDVKM. CDR3 size: 14 residues. The TCR sequence derives from a man aged 55 to 70 with active COVID-19. The V call is TRBV28, the J call TRBJ2-7, with D perhaps TRBD2 (5 bases). Sequencing was carried out using peripheral blood. The CDR3 sequence: CASSSPKGVYEQYF. The CDR3 region has the DNA TGTGCCAGCAGCTCCCCGAAGGGAGTCTACGAGCAGTACTTC.